What follows describes a single TCR beta chain. In the study's own analysis: Estimated nucleated cell counts came from reference gene primer amplification. Produced via immunoSEQ multiplex PCR; TCRdb's table is partial and in-frame only. Clone size and the V and J calls come from that table; the DNA yielded D and trimming. This sample has roughly 380,000 clones, with about 88% found just once. Seattle researchers signed up patients amid active infection and tracked them longitudinally. This sample stems from a study of blood T cell repertoires in COVID-19. The overall study: Whether acute or convalescent, the COVID-19 samples came from the United States, Italy and Spain. T cells, B-cell-depleted T cells, or PBMCs supplied cDNA or gDNA.

Germline V gene sequence: CDR1 MNHEY, CDR2 SVGEGT. This CDR3 spans 16 amino acids. Deletions cut 0 bases from V and 5 bases from J, with 17 bases between. The chain employs TRBV6-2 or TRBV6-3 and TRBJ2-7; the D gene is possibly TRBD2 (5 bases). The TCR originated in a woman between 40 and 55 years old with COVID-19, enrolled during active disease. Sample: peripheral blood. The CDR3: CASSYSSRVRSDEQYF. The CDR3 nucleotides are TGTGCCAGCAGTTACTCGTCGAGGGTTAGGTCCGACGAGCAGTACTTC.